What follows are 26 T cell receptor beta chains derived from one specimen sequenced in a study of cytomegalovirus exposure and HLA in healthy donors. With 60 Vbeta and 13 Jbeta primers, the PCR was carried out. Assay: immunoSEQ multiplex PCR; the TCRdb copy retains only in-frame clones and omits some. There are 150,000 or so clones in the sample; around 76% occur only once, and roughly 2% lies in the top ten. Sequenced material: PBMCs. The receptors were gathered from a female donor in good health and CMV-seronegative.

This clone was counted only a few times. The rearrangement joins TRBV7-2 to TRBJ2-5; maybe TRBD1 (6 bases). Trimming stripped 3 bases from V and 5 bases from J, with 13 bases between. CDR1 is SGHTA and CDR2 is FQGNSA in the germline V gene. The CDR3 is 14 amino acids. In nucleotides, the CDR3 is TGTGCCAGCAGCTTCCAGGGGCAGGGGGAGACCCAGTACTTC. It is translated as CASSFQGQGETQYF.

The CDR3 spells CASSSGAYGYTF. Written as DNA, the CDR3 is TGTGCCAGCAGCTCAGGGGCGTATGGCTACACCTTC. This chain connects TRBV5-4 to TRBJ1-2; D might be TRBD1 (6 bases). Germline CDR1 and CDR2: SGHNT and YYREEE (reference sequence). The CDR3 spans 12 residues. V was cut by 3 bases and J by 5 bases, with 8 bases left in between.

The chain recombines TRBV27 with TRBJ2-7; 8 positions agree with TRBD1. The germline CDR1 and CDR2 sequences are MNHEY and SMNVEV (reference sequence). J lost 2 bases, V lost 0 bases, and 3 bases had no gene match. The CDR3 totals 15 residues. As DNA, the CDR3 is TGTGCCAGCAGTTTATCCTGGACAGGGACCTACGAGCAGTACTTC. It yields the protein CASSLSWTGTYEQYF.

The chain joins TRBV7-2 to TRBJ2-3; a weak D match, TRBD2 (6 bases). The germline V and J ends were trimmed by 2 bases and 0 bases, with 15 bases remaining between them. This CDR3 has 17 amino acids. Germline CDR1 reads SGHTA; CDR2 reads FQGNSA. The CDR3: CASSLSARAGSTDTQYF. The CDR3 nucleotides are TGTGCCAGCAGCTTAAGCGCCCGGGCGGGGAGCACAGATACGCAGTATTTT.

The genes are TRBV18 and TRBJ1-1; 8 bases line up with TRBD1. The junction had 4 bases not matched to a gene; V was cut back by 3 bases and J by 1 base. This CDR3 contains 15 residues. Germline loops: CDR1 KGHSH, CDR2 LQKENI. As DNA, the CDR3 is TGTGCCAGCTCACCGGACAGGGCCAAGAACACTGAAGCTTTCTTT. Its translation is CASSPDRAKNTEAFF.

The rearrangement uses TRBV30 and TRBJ1-2, with D perhaps matching TRBD1 (5 bases). The V gene lost 4 bases and the J gene lost 3 bases, with 12 bases spanning the gap. The CDR3 has 13 residues. Germline CDR1 GTSNPN, CDR2 SVGIG (reference sequence). Written as DNA, the CDR3 is TGTGCCTGGAAATTCGGGGGGGACTATGGCTACACCTTC. It specifies CAWKFGGDYGYTF. Based on the CDR3 plus reference TRBV30 and TRBJ1-2, the full variable domain is SQTIHQWPATLVQPVGSPLSLECTVEGTSNPNLYWYRQAAGRGLQLLFYSVGIGQISSEVPQNLSASRPQDRQFILSSKKLLLSDSGFYLCAWKFGGDYGYTFGSGTRLTVV.

The genes are TRBV4-2 and TRBJ1-4; D is ambiguous. The V gene lost 2 bases and the J gene lost 0 bases, with 4 bases spanning the gap. CDR3 length: 14 residues. The germline V gene encodes CDR1 LGHNA and CDR2 YNFKEQ. In nucleotides, the CDR3 is TGTGCCAGCAGCCAACCCGCAACTAATGAAAAACTGTTTTTT. Amino acid sequence: CASSQPATNEKLFF.

This clone was counted once. The V gene is TRBV7-2, the J gene TRBJ2-3; no firm D call. This CDR3 is 12 amino acids long. V was cut by 5 bases and J by 2 bases, with 5 bases left in between. The germline V gene encodes CDR1 SGHTA and CDR2 FQGNSA. The CDR3 sequence: CASSVSTDTQYF. DNA for the CDR3: TGTGCCAGCAGCGTATCCACAGATACGCAGTATTTT.

This chain joins TRBV29-1 and TRBJ1-5; 7 nucleotides line up with TRBD1. V was pared by 7 bases and J by 5 bases, with 23 bases of the junction left unmatched. This CDR3 has 18 amino acids. Germline CDR1 is SQVTM and CDR2 is ANQGSEA. The CDR3 DNA is TGCAGCGCGAACATCGTAACAGGGGCCACTATCGTCGATCAGCCCCAGCATTTT. Amino acid sequence: CSANIVTGATIVDQPQHF.

The gene calls are TRBV18 and TRBJ1-3; D is perhaps TRBD1 (6 bases). V lost 3 bases, J lost 4 bases, and 16 bases lay in between. This CDR3 has 16 residues. CDR1 KGHSH and CDR2 LQKENI come from the germline V gene. This chain's CDR3 is CASSPSRDIAGNTIYF. In DNA, the CDR3 is TGTGCCAGCTCACCGTCAAGGGACATCGCGGGAAACACCATATATTTT.

V gene TRBV7-9 combines with J gene TRBJ1-1; 9 bases line up with TRBD1. CDR1 and CDR2 (germline): SEHNR, FQNEAQ (reference sequence). After removal of 2 bases from V and 5 bases from J, the junction contained 9 bases not matched to a gene. The CDR3 spans 16 residues. The CDR3 is CASSLTPLGQGTEAFF. The CDR3 DNA reads TGTGCCAGCAGCTTAACTCCCCTTGGACAGGGGACTGAAGCTTTCTTT. The full variable domain, with the rest looked up from reference TRBV7-9 and TRBJ1-1, is DTGVSQNPRHKITKRGQNVTFRCDPISEHNRLYWYRQTLGQGPEFLTYFQNEAQLEKSRLLSDRFSAERPKGSFSTLEIQRTEQGDSAMYLCASSLTPLGQGTEAFFGQGTRLTVV.

The genes are TRBV5-1 and TRBJ1-6; D uncertain. This CDR3 spans 14 amino acids. Trimming shortened V by 5 bases and J by 7 bases, and 13 bases separated the two germline ends. Germline V CDR1 and CDR2: SGHRS, YFSETQ. The CDR3 DNA sequence: TGCGCCAGCAGTCGGGAGGGAGGAAATTCACCCCTCCACTTT. Translation gives CASSREGGNSPLHF.

The chain carries TRBV5-1 and TRBJ2-7, with 9 bases that match TRBD1. V shed 4 bases and J 3 bases; nucleotides not matched to a gene: 5. Germline CDR1 is SGHRS and CDR2 is YFSETQ. This CDR3 contains 14 residues. CDR3: CASSGTGSGYEQYF. DNA for the CDR3: TGCGCCAGCAGCGGGACAGGGTCGGGCTACGAGCAGTACTTC. Combining the CDR3 with reference TRBV5-1 and TRBJ2-7 gives the whole variable domain KAGVTQTPRYLIKTRGQQVTLSCSPISGHRSVSWYQQTPGQGLQFLFEYFSETQRNKGNFPGRFSGRQFSNSRSEMNVSTLELGDSALYLCASSGTGSGYEQYFGPGTRLTVT.

This chain links TRBV2 with TRBJ2-7, with 10 positions matching TRBD2. Germline V lookup: CDR1 SNHLY, CDR2 FYNNEI. This CDR3 is built from 16 residues. V shed 1 base, J shed 0 bases, and the junction held 3 bases outside the gene matches. CDR3 sequence: CASSEEPSGSSYEQYF. The CDR3 coding sequence is TGTGCCAGCAGTGAAGAGCCTAGCGGGAGCTCCTACGAGCAGTACTTC.

The chain uses TRBV5-1 and TRBJ2-2; D might be TRBD2 (5 bases). Germline CDR1 SGHRS, CDR2 YFSETQ. The CDR3 contains 16 residues. The V end was cut by 5 bases, the J end by 1 base, with 15 bases between. CDR3 sequence: CASSYIGVQNTGELFF. Written as DNA, the CDR3 is TGCGCCAGCAGTTACATCGGGGTGCAGAACACCGGGGAGCTGTTTTTT.

For the CDR3, the DNA is TGTGCCAGCACCGAACTAGCTCGAGAGACCCAGTACTTC. This encodes CASTELARETQYF. The chain joins TRBV19 to TRBJ2-5; D perhaps matches TRBD2 (6 bases). Per the germline V gene, CDR1 is LNHDA and CDR2 is SQIVND (reference sequence). CDR3 length: 13 residues. V was shortened by 9 bases and J by 4 bases, with 15 bases between the two germline ends.

Concerning this clone: This specimen includes other DNA sequences encoding the same CDR3. The V gene is TRBV30, the J gene TRBJ1-6; TRBD1 matches 7 bases. The trim removed 1 base at V and 5 bases at J, leaving 11 bases unmatched. The germline gives CDR1 GTSNPN, CDR2 SVGIG (reference sequence). The CDR3 totals 17 residues. The DNA of the CDR3 is TGTGCCTGGAGTGGACAGGGAGGACTCAAAGATAATTCACCCCTCCACTTT. Protein product: CAWSGQGGLKDNSPLHF.

This chain joins TRBV30 and TRBJ1-2; D not resolved. Germline CDR1 is GTSNPN and CDR2 is SVGIG (reference sequence). V lost 0 bases and J lost 5, with 7 bases in between. This CDR3 is built from 12 residues. The CDR3 protein is CAWSVSGYGYTF. In DNA, the CDR3 is TGTGCCTGGAGTGTATCGGGTTATGGCTACACCTTC.

This chain connects TRBV27 to TRBJ2-1; tentative D call: TRBD1 (5 bases). The CDR3 length is 14 residues. The germline CDR1 and CDR2 sequences are MNHEY and SMNVEV (reference sequence). With 2 bases removed from V and 4 bases from J, the gap between germline ends came to 9 bases. CDR3 residues: CASSLRQGYNEQFF. The CDR3 bases are TGTGCCAGCAGTTTAAGGCAGGGTTACAATGAGCAGTTCTTC.

This sequence joins TRBV19 and TRBJ2-1, with 11 bases aligning to TRBD2. Germline V gene lookup returns CDR1 LNHDA and CDR2 SQIVND (reference sequence). Trimming cost V 5 bases and J 8 bases; bases outside gene matches: 8. The CDR3 totals 15 residues. CDR3 sequence: CASSVVSGGEYEQFF. DNA of the CDR3: TGTGCCAGTAGTGTCGTTAGCGGGGGGGAGTATGAGCAGTTCTTC.

V usage is TRBV5-1 and J usage is TRBJ2-1, with D perhaps TRBD1 (5 bases). The CDR3 is 15 residues long. Germline lookup yields CDR1 SGHRS and CDR2 YFSETQ. V shed 4 bases and J shed 0 bases, with 11 bases lying between them. CDR3 residues: CASSLDSDSYNEQFF. CDR3 nucleotide sequence: TGCGCCAGCAGCCTTGACAGCGACTCCTACAATGAGCAGTTCTTC.

This clone appeared a single time. This chain links TRBV18 with TRBJ1-1; a weak D match, TRBD1 (5 bases). Trimming left V 2 bases short and J 3 bases short, with 22 bases between. Germline values: CDR1 KGHSH, CDR2 LQKENI. The CDR3 spans 18 residues. The CDR3 spells CASSPGIWGSGFDTEAFF. As DNA, the CDR3 is TGTGCCAGCTCACCAGGGATATGGGGCTCGGGTTTCGACACTGAAGCTTTCTTT.

The rearrangement joins TRBV11-3 to TRBJ2-1; 11 bases map to TRBD2. This CDR3 region has 15 residues. J was trimmed by 9 bases and V by 1 base; bases with no gene match: 5. The V gene's germline CDR1 is SGHNT and CDR2 YENEEA. CDR3 nucleotides: TGTGCCAGCAGCTTAGTAGCGGGAGGGCCTGTTGAGCAGTTCTTC. This codes for CASSLVAGGPVEQFF.

The chain has TRBV5-4 and TRBJ1-2; no reliable D call. The CDR3 extends over 13 amino acids. Germline CDR1 SGHNT, CDR2 YYREEE (reference sequence). Deletions cut 1 base from V and 5 bases from J, with 9 bases between. This chain's CDR3 is CASSLIRVYGYTF. CDR3 nucleotide sequence: TGTGCCAGCAGCTTGATACGGGTATATGGCTACACCTTC.

The chain is built from TRBV19 and TRBJ1-5; the D gene is possibly TRBD1 (6 bases). The CDR3 runs 18 residues. CDR1 and CDR2 from the germline V gene are LNHDA and SQIVND (reference sequence). V gave up 7 bases and J gave up 0 bases, with 22 bases separating them. CDR3 region: CASMASDRLSGSNQPQHF. CDR3 bases: TGTGCCAGTATGGCCTCTGACAGGTTGTCAGGTAGCAATCAGCCCCAGCATTTT.

This chain links TRBV5-6 with TRBJ1-1; D perhaps matches TRBD1 (5 bases). Germline CDR1 reads SGHDT; CDR2 reads YYEEEE. This CDR3 spans 13 amino acids. V was pared by 4 bases and J by 1 base, with 8 bases between. The CDR3 nucleotides read TGTGCCAGCAGCGAAGGGGCGAACACTGAAGCTTTCTTT. As protein: CASSEGANTEAFF.